The source of this T cell receptor (beta chain) is a study of blood T cell repertoires in COVID-19. Looking at the study overall: The origin of the acute and convalescent COVID-19 samples was the United States, Italy and Spain. Sample material is recorded as cDNA or gDNA derived from T cells, B-cell-depleted T cells, or PBMCs.

CDR3 length: 15 amino acids. V gave up 5 bases and J gave up 0 bases, with 12 bases separating them. Looked up from germline, CDR1 is LNHDA and CDR2 is SQIVND (reference sequence). Produced via immunoSEQ multiplex PCR; TCRdb's table is partial and in-frame only. The sample has 250,000 to 300,000 clones; 85% to 90% are singletons. The Seattle patients joined while their infection was active and were tracked longitudinally afterward. This clone turned up a few times. Sequenced: peripheral blood. The chain links TRBV19 to TRBJ2-3; D remains unclear. The clonotype originates from a woman aged 25-40 years with COVID-19, enrolled during active disease. In DNA form, the CDR3 reads TGTGCCAGTAGTTTCTTGGCTTCAAGCACAGATACGCAGTATTTT. It yields the protein CASSFLASSTDTQYF.